The clone carrying this T cell receptor (beta chain) has more than one count but fewer than ten. The antigen remains unidentified. The table came from immunoSEQ multiplex PCR; TCRdb's copy has only in-frame clones and leaves some out. The sample has 60,000 to 85,000 clones; over 75% are singletons. The cohort excluded patients with autoimmune disease history or systemic immunosuppression. The sample belongs to a study of OX40 agonist ivuxolimab in advanced cancers. Study context: Treatment of patients was with ivuxolimab, an agonistic anti-OX40 (CD134) antibody. Findings and limits, study-wide: There was clonal expansion of CD4+ and CD8+ blood T cells by week 6 at 0.1 to 3.0 mg/kg.

CDR1 is LGHNA and CDR2 is YNFKEQ in the germline V gene. The CDR3 covers 15 residues. Trimming took 0 bases from V and 3 from J; bases not matched to a gene: 4. The starting material was CD4+ or CD8+ T cells sorted from blood, obtained in a trial of the OX40 agonist ivuxolimab. This chain connects TRBV4-2 to TRBJ2-5, with TRBD2 matching 7 bases. The sequence came from an adult with an advanced solid tumor such as melanoma, head and neck, liver or kidney cancer. CDR3 in amino acids: CASSQEGGRKETQYF. CDR3 DNA: TGTGCCAGCAGCCAAGAAGGCGGGAGAAAAGAGACCCAGTACTTC.